This is a list of T cell receptor beta chains from one sample in a study of OX40 agonist ivuxolimab in advanced cancers. Some clones are missing from TCRdb's copy, which holds only in-frame ones; the method was immunoSEQ multiplex PCR. The data contain about 94,000 clones, around 87% of them singletons. Sample: CD4+ or CD8+ T cells sorted from blood, taken in a trial of the OX40 agonist ivuxolimab. The receptors stem from an adult with an advanced solid tumor such as melanoma, head and neck, liver or kidney cancer. Both conserved end residues are part of each CDR3.

15	TRBJ1-2	TRBV6-6	CASSSSRGRAGGYTF
15	TRBJ2-7	TRBV5-6	CASSPAGLAGTRIHF
17	TRBJ2-4	TRBV7-8	CASSPSRPGLAENIQYF
13	TRBJ2-1	TRBV29-1	CSVEDLSYNEQFF
13	TRBJ2-4	TRBV4-1	CASSQGGANIQYF
13	TRBJ1-1	TRBV2	CASSVALGTEAFF
20	TRBJ1-4	TRBV28	CASSPWKGASPIATNEKLFF
14	TRBJ2-7	TRBV6-1	CASRSGTNLYEQYF
17	TRBJ2-1	TRBV10-3	CAISDKGPGLARHEQFF
17	TRBJ2-7	TRBV18	CASSPPVAGGTPYEQYF
12	TRBJ1-4	TRBV10-2	CASRDSNEKLFF
14	TRBJ2-2	TRBV5-1	CASVLGGNTGELFF
13	TRBJ1-1	TRBV7-2	CASSGTENTEAFF
17	TRBJ2-3	TRBV5-4	CASRPIGLAISTDTQYF
11	TRBJ1-1	TRBV19	CATVQNTEAFF
17	TRBJ2-7	TRBV12-2	CASRTRGLAGAAYEQYF
16	TRBJ2-3	TRBV5-1	CASSLGGGIGTDTQYF
15	TRBJ2-5	TRBV10-3	CAIRGGPGGGETQYF
14	TRBJ2-1	TRBV10-1	CASSPKRGNNEQFF
16	TRBJ2-1	TRBV5-1	CASRRSDSSSYNEQFF
13	TRBJ1-1	TRBV30	CAWSVNRNTEAFF
15	TRBJ2-4	TRBV2	CASSPNKLAKNIQYF
16	TRBJ1-3	TRBV19	CASIPGRESSGNTIYF
15	TRBJ1-4	TRBV19	CASSPGRMVTEKLFF
15	TRBJ1-4	TRBV18	CASSPRTGMEEKLFF
14	TRBJ2-7	TRBV7-9	CASSFRDRVSEQYF
13	TRBJ1-5	TRBV4-3	CASSQEQDQPQHF
15	TRBJ1-1	TRBV19	CASSMRGQGSTEAFF
14	TRBJ1-6	TRBV9	CASSETGGNSPLHF
12	TRBJ1-2	TRBV6-6	CASSQPSRGYTF
15	TRBJ1-3	TRBV5-1	CASSPAGNSGNTIYF
14	TRBJ2-7	TRBV6-6	CASRRTGSVYEQYF
16	TRBJ2-1	TRBV19	CASSIRGAGAYNEQFF
12	TRBJ2-7	TRBV5-1	CASSLSGYEQYF
19	TRBJ2-2	TRBV19	CASSIDLLGQGSGSGELFF
13	TRBJ1-1	TRBV18	CASSSGQGPEAFF
13	TRBJ2-1	TRBV5-1	CASSSLQGNEQFF